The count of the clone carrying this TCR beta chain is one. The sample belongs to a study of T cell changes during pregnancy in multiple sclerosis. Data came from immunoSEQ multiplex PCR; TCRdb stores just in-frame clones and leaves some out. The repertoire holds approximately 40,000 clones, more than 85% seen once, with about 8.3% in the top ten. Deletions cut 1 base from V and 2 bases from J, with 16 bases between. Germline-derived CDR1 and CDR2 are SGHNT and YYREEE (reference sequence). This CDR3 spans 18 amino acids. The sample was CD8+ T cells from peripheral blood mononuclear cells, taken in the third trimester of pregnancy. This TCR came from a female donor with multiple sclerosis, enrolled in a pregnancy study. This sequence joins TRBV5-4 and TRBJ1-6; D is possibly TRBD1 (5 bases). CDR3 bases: TGTGCCAGCAGCTTGTCTGGGGGGACTGACCCCTATAATTCACCCCTCCACTTT. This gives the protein CASSLSGGTDPYNSPLHF.